This T cell receptor (beta chain) emerged from a study of blood T cells in healthy people across ages. Then a second PCR, running about 7 to 11 cycles, was carried out with a sample-barcoded 5' primer and a J-beta primer mix. MiXCR was run by TCRdb on the 5' RACE reads, yielding one entry per CDR3 protein. The sample records hundreds of thousands of distinct CDR3 sequences, around 42% being singletons. Individuals who donated were healthy Caucasians from Russia aged roughly 6 to 90. The sequence derives from a man in his sixties in good health. Sequenced input: blood.

CDR3 DNA: TGTGCCAGCAGTTTAGGGACAGGGTTCGTATATTCACCCCTCCACTTT. This encodes CASSLGTGFVYSPLHF. This chain connects TRBV27 to TRBJ1-6; 9 bases agree with TRBD1. Unmatched junction bases numbered 7, after V lost 2 bases and J lost 8 bases. Germline-derived CDR1 and CDR2 are MNHEY and SMNVEV (reference sequence). The CDR3 totals 16 residues.